This T cell receptor beta chain was identified in a study of T cell responses to AZD1222 COVID-19 vaccine. Study in general: Researchers grouped second doses given at about 4 or about 12 weeks into one pool.

Clones were sequenced by immunoSEQ multiplex PCR, and TCRdb holds only the in-frame ones, with some missing. In the table there are 120,000 or so clones, 90% to 95% of which are singletons. Details on this clone: The target antigen is unknown.

Whole-study findings and limits: Every sample of the repertoires postdated the peak T cell response.

The CDR3 is made up of 19 amino acids. The germline V and J ends were trimmed by 9 bases and 1 base, with 30 bases remaining between them. Germline CDR1 WNHNN, CDR2 SYGVQD (reference sequence). The sample consisted of peripheral blood, taken on day 0 of AZD1222 vaccination. The rearrangement uses TRBV10-1 and TRBJ1-1; D gene unclear. The clonotype originates from an adult in good health. The chain's CDR3 is CARVEGSNSSIGKNTEAFF. In DNA, the CDR3 is TGCGCCAGGGTCGAGGGTTCTAATAGTTCGATTGGGAAGAACACTGAAGCTTTCTTT.